The 28 T cell receptor beta chains below all came from one sample that was sequenced in a study of regulatory T cells in long-lasting Graves disease (TCRdb year 2021). Preparation of the library involved multiplex PCR. The instrument was an Illumina HiSeq 4000. iRepertoire HTBI primers and Arm-PCR amplification of CDR3 regions were used to construct TCR beta libraries. Through fastp at Q25 and MiXCR, TCRdb rebuilt clones from the public reads, retaining in-frame beta chains. Rows with one shared CDR3 protein collapse into an entry with the most common genes and DNA. The sample table lists about 470,000 distinct CDR3 sequences, approximately 21% of them with a count of one. The top ten hold less than 9% of the sample. What this sample's time point label stands for: persistent/refractory GD, antithyroid drugs over 5 years with positive TRAb. RNA was extracted from PBMCs in TRIzol for both TCR sequencing and RNA sequencing.

Sample: peripheral blood mononuclear cells (PBMCs), taken when the disease was refractory, from a patient treated with antithyroid drugs. These receptors all come from a female donor with Graves disease.

This clonotype has a count of ten or more. The chain employs TRBV5-1 and TRBJ2-7, with D maybe TRBD2 (5 bases). Germline V lookup: CDR1 SGHRS, CDR2 YFSETQ. The ends were cut back, 2 bases at V and 1 base at J, with 13 bases in the middle. The CDR3 is 15 amino acids. CDR3 loop: CASSFDPVASYEQYF. In DNA form, the CDR3 reads TGCGCCAGCAGCTTCGACCCTGTAGCGTCCTACGAGCAGTACTTC. Together with reference TRBV5-1 and TRBJ2-7, the CDR3 gives the full variable domain: KAGVTQTPRYLIKTRGQQVTLSCSPISGHRSVSWYQQTPGQGLQFLFEYFSETQRNKGNFPGRFSGRQFSNSRSEMNVSTLELGDSALYLCASSFDPVASYEQYFGPGTRLTVT.

This clonotype was found a few times. The chain combines TRBV9 with TRBJ2-5; 9 positions match TRBD2. Germline V gene data show CDR1 as SGDLS and CDR2 as YYNGEE. Trimming took 4 bases from V and 2 from J; bases not matched to a gene: 6. The CDR3 is 15 amino acids. The CDR3 sequence is CASSSTGLAQETQYF. Here the CDR3 DNA reads TGTGCCAGCAGCAGCACGGGACTAGCACAAGAGACCCAGTACTTC. The entire variable domain, with the rest obtained from reference TRBV9 and TRBJ2-5, is as follows: DSGVTQTPKHLITATGQRVTLRCSPRSGDLSVYWYQQSLDQGLQFLIQYYNGEERAKGNILERFSAQQFPDLHSELNLSSLELGDSALYFCASSSTGLAQETQYFGPGTRLLVL.

This clonotype was detected many times. The V and J genes are TRBV7-2 and TRBJ2-7, with 9 bases aligning to TRBD1. The CDR3 extends over 17 amino acids. Unmatched junction bases numbered 11, after V lost 2 bases and J lost 3 bases. From germline, CDR1 is SGHTA and CDR2 FQGNSA. The DNA for the CDR3 is TGTGCCAGCAGCTTACGCCGAACAGGGGGCGTCGGCTACGAGCAGTACTTC. The encoded protein is CASSLRRTGGVGYEQYF.

There are a few counts of this clonotype. The chain has TRBV14 and TRBJ1-1; TRBD1 matches 7 bases. Per germline, CDR1 SGHDN and CDR2 FVKESK. J was trimmed by 7 bases and V by 3 bases; bases with no gene match: 11. The CDR3 loop spans 15 amino acids. The CDR3 region has the DNA TGTGCCAGCAGCCATCCACAGGGGAGGGTAGGTGAAGCTTTCTTT. Translation: CASSHPQGRVGEAFF.

Ten or more counts support this clonotype. The rearrangement joins TRBV28 to TRBJ2-7; weak D call: TRBD2 (5 bases). Between the trimmed V and J ends, which lost 6 bases and 2 bases, there was a span of 11 bases. The germline V gene encodes CDR1 MDHEN and CDR2 SYDVKM. This CDR3 has 13 residues. CDR3: CASRVSGPYEQYF. CDR3 nucleotide sequence: TGTGCCAGCAGAGTGAGCGGACCCTACGAGCAGTACTTC. The full variable domain, with the rest looked up from reference TRBV28 and TRBJ2-7, is DVKVTQSSRYLVKRTGEKVFLECVQDMDHENMFWYRQDPGLGLRLIYFSYDVKMKEKGDIPEGYSVSREKKERFSLILESASTNQTSMYLCASRVSGPYEQYFGPGTRLTVT.

This clonotype has a handful of counts. This chain links TRBV24-1 with TRBJ2-1; 9 positions agree with TRBD2. Per germline, CDR1 KGHDR and CDR2 SFDVKD. Trimming cost V 5 bases and J 8 bases; bases outside gene matches: 9. The CDR3 has 15 amino acids. CDR3 nucleotides: TGTGCCACCAGTGGAGGGTCTAGCGGGATGGATGAGCAGTTCTTC. Its protein is CATSGGSSGMDEQFF.

This clonotype was detected many times. J is TRBJ2-7 and V is TRBV24-1; either TRBD1 or TRBD2 may fit D (5 bases each). V lost 10 bases and J lost 0, with 12 bases in between. CDR1 KGHDR and CDR2 SFDVKD come from the germline V gene. This CDR3 region has 13 residues. The CDR3 reads CATAQDSSYEQYF. In DNA form, the CDR3 reads TGTGCCACAGCACAGGACTCCTCCTACGAGCAGTACTTC.

This clonotype was counted between two and nine times. The chain uses TRBV5-6 and TRBJ1-5; no clear D. Germline V gene lookup returns CDR1 SGHDT and CDR2 YYEEEE. V lost 1 base and J lost 8, with 16 bases in between. CDR3 length: 15 amino acids. For the CDR3, the DNA is TGTGCCAGCAGCTTGAATATGGGCACTTCGGAGCCCCAGCATTTT. It codes for CASSLNMGTSEPQHF. The full variable domain, in which reference TRBV5-6 and TRBJ1-5 provide the parts outside the CDR3, is DAGVTQSPTHLIKTRGQQVTLRCSPKSGHDTVSWYQQALGQGPQFIFQYYEEEERQRGNFPDRFSGHQFPNYSSELNVNALLLGDSALYLCASSLNMGTSEPQHFGDGTRLSIL.

In this sample, this clonotype turned up many times. This sequence joins TRBV12-3 or TRBV12-4 and TRBJ2-7; D assignment may be TRBD1 or TRBD2 (5 bases each). CDR3 size: 14 residues. The V end lost 2 bases, the J end lost 5 bases, and 13 bases lay between the germline ends. CDR3 amino acids: CASSLMGTGDEQYF. The CDR3 DNA is TGTGCCAGCAGTTTAATGGGGACCGGGGACGAGCAGTACTTC.

The gene calls are TRBV29-1 and TRBJ2-3, with D perhaps given as TRBD1 or TRBD2 (5 bases each). V lost 3 bases and J 6 bases, leaving 13 bases between the germline ends. Germline V CDR1 and CDR2: SQVTM, ANQGSEA. The CDR3 runs 13 residues. CDR3 in DNA: TGCAGCGTTGATGGGGACCTAGGGGATACGCAGTATTTT. Protein: CSVDGDLGDTQYF.

This clonotype was observed a single time. The chain combines TRBV2 with TRBJ2-1; the D gene is possibly TRBD2 (6 bases). This CDR3 region has 17 residues. CDR1 is SNHLY and CDR2 is FYNNEI in the germline V gene. Trimming took 4 bases from V and 1 from J, leaving 17 bases between them. The CDR3 nucleotides read TGTGCCAGCAGTGTCTCCGGGAGCGGAGATTCCTACAATGAGCAGTTCTTC. As protein: CASSVSGSGDSYNEQFF.

This clonotype was seen many times. J is TRBJ1-5 and V is TRBV2; the match to TRBD1 covers 8 bases. The CDR3 has 15 amino acids. Germline V gene lookup returns CDR1 SNHLY and CDR2 FYNNEI. V was clipped by 4 bases and J by 5 bases; unmatched bases: 7. The CDR3 bases are TGTGCCAGCAGTGGCCAGGGGGCGGATGATCAGCCCCAGCATTTT. It yields the protein CASSGQGADDQPQHF.

The V gene is TRBV4-1, the J gene TRBJ2-7; TRBD2 matches 9 bases. Losses at the gene ends were 4 bases for V and 7 bases for J; bases not matched to a gene: 8. Germline CDR1 MGHRA, CDR2 YSYEKL. The CDR3 loop spans 14 amino acids. The CDR3 here is CASSPGQLAGEQYF. CDR3 coding DNA: TGCGCCAGCAGCCCGGGACAGCTAGCGGGGGAGCAGTACTTC.

There are a few counts of this clonotype. The chain uses TRBV30 and TRBJ1-4; D remains ambiguous. Germline V lookup: CDR1 GTSNPN, CDR2 SVGIG (reference sequence). Trimming took off 5 bases at V and 5 bases at J, with 15 bases between the two ends. The CDR3 contains 14 residues. CDR3 coding DNA: TGTGCCTGGGGATCGGGATTAGAGAATGAAAAACTGTTTTTT. Protein product: CAWGSGLENEKLFF. The whole variable domain, filled in from reference TRBV30 and TRBJ1-4, reads SQTIHQWPATLVQPVGSPLSLECTVEGTSNPNLYWYRQAAGRGLQLLFYSVGIGQISSEVPQNLSASRPQDRQFILSSKKLLLSDSGFYLCAWGSGLENEKLFFGSGTQLSVL.

This clonotype was found a few times. With a much larger clone just one base away, this may be a read error. This chain connects TRBV28 to TRBJ1-1; 12 positions match TRBD1. The CDR3 runs to 15 residues. The V gene's germline CDR1 is MDHEN and CDR2 SYDVKM. Unmatched junction bases numbered 9, after V lost 8 bases and J lost 5 bases. The CDR3 is CASGTGQGATTEAFF. The CDR3 DNA sequence: TGTGCCAGCGGTACGGGACAGGGGGCTACGACTGAAGCTTTCTTT.

There are many counts of this clonotype. V is TRBV27 and J is TRBJ1-5; D not certain. This CDR3 comprises 12 residues. CDR1 MNHEY and CDR2 SMNVEV come from the germline V gene (reference sequence). Trimming took off 3 bases at V and 7 bases at J, with 7 bases between the two ends. The CDR3 is CASSLTGQPQHF. The CDR3 nucleotides are TGTGCCAGCAGTTTGACCGGACAGCCCCAGCATTTT.

In its sample, this clonotype was seen a few times. The chain joins TRBV19 to TRBJ2-7, with D unclear. V was cut by 3 bases and J by 3 bases, with 18 bases left in between. The CDR3 runs to 16 residues. Germline CDR1 and CDR2: LNHDA and SQIVND (reference sequence). The CDR3 loop is CASSMGSLTLRYEQYF. The CDR3 DNA follows: TGTGCCAGTAGTATGGGGTCACTTACCTTACGCTACGAGCAGTACTTC.

V is TRBV25-1 and J is TRBJ2-5, with 13 bases lining up with TRBD2. Germline-derived CDR1 and CDR2 are MGHDK and SYGVNS. Trimming removed 3 bases from V and 2 bases from J; junction bases left unmatched: 3. This CDR3 has 16 amino acids. CDR3 amino acids: CASSDLTSGGQETQYF. In nucleotides, the CDR3 is TGTGCCAGCAGTGATCTGACTAGCGGGGGGCAAGAGACCCAGTACTTC.

This clonotype was observed at least ten times. A read error may produce the germline difference seen at one junction end. The chain couples TRBV5-1 to TRBJ2-7; D remains ambiguous. The length of the CDR3 is 12 residues. Per germline, CDR1 SGHRS and CDR2 YFSETQ. The CDR3 DNA is TGTGCCAGCAGCTTGAATGCGAACGAGCAGTACTTC. It codes for CASSLNANEQYF.

In regard to this clonotype: This could be a read error, since a much larger clone is one nucleotide away. The chain couples TRBV11-2 to TRBJ1-2, with D hard to call. Looked up from germline, CDR1 is SGHAT and CDR2 is FQNNGV. The CDR3 loop spans 15 amino acids. Between the trimmed V and J ends, which lost 0 bases and 4 bases, there was a span of 12 bases. CDR3 residues: CASSLDEAGIYGYTF. The CDR3 DNA sequence: TGTGCCAGCAGCTTAGATGAGGCGGGAATCTATGGCTACACCTTC.

The chain employs TRBV7-2 and TRBJ2-7; perhaps TRBD2 as D (6 bases). V lost 1 base and J lost 3, with 16 bases in between. The CDR3 runs to 16 residues. Germline V CDR1 and CDR2: SGHTA, FQGNSA. DNA for the CDR3: TGTGCCAGCAGCTTAGGGTGGGTAGCGGTTAGCTACGAGCAGTACTTC. It is translated as CASSLGWVAVSYEQYF.

This clonotype was counted many times. V and J are TRBV12-3 or TRBV12-4 and TRBJ1-1; a possible D gene is TRBD1 (6 bases). This CDR3 spans 14 amino acids. Trimming left V 3 bases short and J 1 base short, with 9 bases between. The CDR3 loop reads CASSFGRGNTEAFF. CDR3 coding DNA: TGTGCCAGCAGTTTTGGCAGGGGGAACACTGAAGCTTTCTTT.

This clonotype has more than one count but fewer than ten. The chain combines TRBV6-2 or TRBV6-3 with TRBJ1-5, with a tentative D call TRBD1 (5 bases). CDR3 size: 15 residues. Trimming removed 5 bases at V and 3 bases at J, with 14 bases between. Germline CDR1 reads MNHEY; CDR2 reads SVGEGT. The CDR3 DNA follows: TGTGCCAGCAGTGCGTCGACAGACAACAATCAGCCCCAGCATTTT. Encoded protein: CASSASTDNNQPQHF.

Worth noting for this clonotype: A much larger clone lies a single base off, so this may be a read error. The chain joins TRBV20-1 to TRBJ2-7; maybe TRBD1 (6 bases). V gave up 3 bases and J gave up 3 bases, with 21 bases separating them. From germline, CDR1 is DFQATT and CDR2 SNEGSKA (reference sequence). This CDR3 region has 16 residues. The CDR3 DNA sequence: TGCAGTGCTAGTGGCGCAGGGGCTAGCAGGATCTACGAGCAGTACTTC. Its translation is CSASGAGASRIYEQYF.

V and J are TRBV3-1 and TRBJ1-3; 7 bases align to TRBD1. The CDR3 is made up of 14 amino acids. With 5 bases clipped from V and 5 bases from J, the junction kept 6 bases outside the gene matches. Germline lookup yields CDR1 LGHDT and CDR2 YNNKEL (reference sequence). In DNA form, the CDR3 reads TGTGCCAGCAGCGACCGGGACAGAAGAAACACCATATATTTT. Its translation is CASSDRDRRNTIYF.

This clonotype was picked up a small number of times. The chain uses TRBV7-2 and TRBJ1-1; D is perhaps TRBD1 (5 bases). V shed 4 bases and J shed 6 bases, with 12 bases lying between them. The germline CDR1 and CDR2 sequences are SGHTA and FQGNSA. The CDR3 loop spans 13 amino acids. This CDR3 reads CASSSLGGAEAFF. The CDR3 nucleotides are TGTGCCAGCAGCTCTTTGGGGGGGGCTGAAGCTTTCTTT.

As concerns this clonotype: This may arise from a read error, as a much more abundant clone is one base away. The V and J genes are TRBV28 and TRBJ1-5, with TRBD1 matching 7 bases. Per the germline V gene, CDR1 is MDHEN and CDR2 is SYDVKM. The CDR3 has 14 residues. For the CDR3, the DNA is TGTGCCAGCCGGAACAGGGGCAGCAGTCAGCCCCAGCATTTT. Translation gives CASRNRGSSQPQHF.

This clonotype was detected ten times or more. The chain joins TRBV28 to TRBJ1-2; 12 bases are shared with TRBD1. The CDR3 sequence is 17 residues long. Trimming cost V 5 bases and J 3 bases; bases outside gene matches: 10. Germline V gives CDR1 MDHEN, CDR2 SYDVKM. The CDR3 here is CASSTPGQGALYYGYTF. CDR3 nucleotides: TGTGCCAGCAGTACCCCGGGACAGGGGGCACTTTACTATGGCTACACCTTC.